This is a list of T cell receptor beta chains from one sample in a study of shared clonotypes between healthy human individuals. Here immunoSEQ multiplex PCR was the method, and the copy in TCRdb shows in-frame clones only, minus some. The table shows some 580,000 clones, with about 97% occurring only once. Source material: naive CD4+ T cells sorted from blood. Receptors were obtained from a woman in her 30s in good health. Each CDR3 is given with its conserved first and last residue. D genes are given only for firm matches. Clone size, where shown, is once, few, many, or a class for clones that have expanded.

J: TRBJ1-1
size: -
V: TRBV19
D: TRBD1
DNA: TGTGCCAGTAGATCAAGGGGGCGCGTCACTGAAGCTTTCTTT
CDR3: CASRSRGRVTEAFF

J: TRBJ2-7
size: -
V: TRBV7-2
D: -
DNA: TGTGCCAGCAGCTTATTAGTCGGAGCGGACTACGAGCAGTACTTC
CDR3: CASSLLVGADYEQYF

J: TRBJ2-5
size: -
V: TRBV4-1
D: TRBD2
DNA: TGCGCCAGCAGCCAATTAGCGGGGAACCTACGAGTGCAGTACTTC
CDR3: CASSQLAGNLRVQYF

J: TRBJ2-7
size: -
V: TRBV18
D: TRBD1
DNA: TGTGCCAGCTCGCCGGGACAGGGGGCTTTTGAGCAGTACTTC
CDR3: CASSPGQGAFEQYF

J: TRBJ2-7
size: -
V: TRBV25-1
D: -
DNA: TGTGCCAGCAGTGACGCGGGGCGTATCGAGCAGTACTTC
CDR3: CASSDAGRIEQYF

J: TRBJ2-3
size: -
V: TRBV4-1
D: TRBD2
DNA: TGCGCCAGCAGCCAAGGGCGCCTGACTAGCGGGAGGAAGGAAGATACGCAGTATTTT
CDR3: CASSQGRLTSGRKEDTQYF

J: TRBJ2-7
size: -
V: TRBV6-1
D: -
DNA: TGTGCCAGCAGGGGTAACGCCTACGAGCAGTACTTC
CDR3: CASRGNAYEQYF

J: TRBJ2-2
size: -
V: TRBV5-8
D: -
DNA: TGTGCCAGCAGCTTGTGGTCGACGGTCGACACCGGGGAGCTGTTTTTT
CDR3: CASSLWSTVDTGELFF

J: TRBJ1-1
size: -
V: TRBV7-9
D: -
DNA: TGTGCCAGCAGCCAGACAGGGAACACTGAAGCTTTCTTT
CDR3: CASSQTGNTEAFF

J: TRBJ2-2
size: -
V: TRBV5-1
D: TRBD1
DNA: TGCGCCAGCAGCTCGGACAGGGGACTGAACACCGGGGAGCTGTTTTTT
CDR3: CASSSDRGLNTGELFF

J: TRBJ1-2
size: -
V: TRBV28
D: -
DNA: TGTGCCAGCAGTTTAGGTTCCGAAGGGAACTATGGCTACACCTTC
CDR3: CASSLGSEGNYGYTF

J: TRBJ1-4
size: -
V: TRBV19
D: TRBD1
DNA: TGTGCCAGTAGAATCGAACAGGGGGCTTATGAAAAACTGTTTTTT
CDR3: CASRIEQGAYEKLFF

J: TRBJ2-3
size: once
V: TRBV28
D: -
DNA: TGTGCCAGCAGTTCCGCAGGGAAATGGGGCACAGATACGCAGTATTTT
CDR3: CASSSAGKWGTDTQYF

J: TRBJ2-7
size: -
V: TRBV6-5
D: -
DNA: TGTGCCAGCAGGAACGGGGAATCTGGCGAGCAGTACTTC
CDR3: CASRNGESGEQYF

J: TRBJ2-7
size: -
V: TRBV5-8
D: TRBD1
DNA: TGTGCCAGCAGCCTACAGGGGGGCCCCTACGAGCAGTACTTC
CDR3: CASSLQGGPYEQYF

J: TRBJ2-7
size: -
V: TRBV18
D: -
DNA: TGTGCCAGCTCGTACGACGGGAGCTCCTACGAGCAGTACTTC
CDR3: CASSYDGSSYEQYF

J: TRBJ2-3
size: -
V: TRBV19
D: -
DNA: TGTGCCAGTAGTAGTTCAGATACGCAGTATTTT
CDR3: CASSSSDTQYF

J: TRBJ1-4
size: -
V: TRBV7-2
D: TRBD1
DNA: TGTGCCAGCAGCCCCAGGACAGGGTCTAATGAAAAACTGTTTTTT
CDR3: CASSPRTGSNEKLFF

J: TRBJ2-4
size: -
V: TRBV7-2
D: TRBD1
DNA: TGTGCCAGCAGCTCGGACAGGGTGGGGGACGGGGCCAAAAACATTCAGTACTTC
CDR3: CASSSDRVGDGAKNIQYF

J: TRBJ2-7
size: once
V: TRBV7-9
D: TRBD2
DNA: TGTGCCAGCAGCTTAGCGGGGGGGACTTACCGTGGGGAGCAGTACTTC
CDR3: CASSLAGGTYRGEQYF

J: TRBJ1-1
size: -
V: TRBV25-1
D: TRBD1
DNA: TGTGCCAGCAGTGAACTACAGGGGATCAGAGCTTTCTTT
CDR3: CASSELQGIRAFF

J: TRBJ1-1
size: -
V: TRBV7-9
D: -
DNA: TGTGCCAGCAGCCTTCCCTCCGACACGGGGACTGAAGCTTTCTTT
CDR3: CASSLPSDTGTEAFF

J: TRBJ2-1
size: -
V: TRBV2
D: -
DNA: TGTGCCAGCAGTGAAGCTATGGAGTCCGCGTCTAGGGGGTTCTTC
CDR3: CASSEAMESASRGFF

J: TRBJ1-1
size: -
V: TRBV7-8
D: -
DNA: TGTGCCAGCAGCTTAGATAGGCAGGGCAGGGAGGACACTGAAGCTTTCTTT
CDR3: CASSLDRQGREDTEAFF

J: TRBJ2-7
size: -
V: TRBV18
D: TRBD2
DNA: TGTGCCAGCTCAACCGGACTAGCGGGACGGTACGAGCAGTACTTC
CDR3: CASSTGLAGRYEQYF

J: TRBJ1-4
size: -
V: TRBV5-4
D: TRBD1
DNA: TGTGCCAGCAGCCAAACACGGGACAGGAGACTTAATGAAAAACTGTTTTTT
CDR3: CASSQTRDRRLNEKLFF

J: TRBJ1-2
size: once
V: TRBV28
D: -
DNA: TGTGCCAGCAGTTTCGGCAGCCCCATCCAAGGAGGCTACACCTTC
CDR3: CASSFGSPIQGGYTF

J: TRBJ2-7
size: -
V: TRBV25-1
D: -
DNA: TGTGCCAGCACCCCCGCGGGACCAGTAGGCTACGAGCAGTACTTC
CDR3: CASTPAGPVGYEQYF

J: TRBJ2-5
size: -
V: TRBV27
D: -
DNA: TGTGCCAGCAGGGGACACGACCAAGAGACCCAGTACTTC
CDR3: CASRGHDQETQYF

J: TRBJ1-3
size: -
V: TRBV5-1
D: TRBD1
DNA: TGCGCCAGCAGCATGGACAGGGTCACTGGAAACACCATATATTTT
CDR3: CASSMDRVTGNTIYF

J: TRBJ2-3
size: -
V: TRBV5-1
D: -
DNA: TGCGCCAGCAGCTTTCGAGGAGCAGATACGCAGTATTTT
CDR3: CASSFRGADTQYF

J: TRBJ1-5
size: -
V: TRBV28
D: TRBD1
DNA: TGTGCCAGCAGTTTCACTTGGGGCCAGGGGGCTGGCAATCAGCCCCAGCATTTT
CDR3: CASSFTWGQGAGNQPQHF

J: TRBJ2-7
size: -
V: TRBV6-6
D: -
DNA: TGTGCCAGCAGTTACGCGGACGGGAGCTCCTACGAGCAGTACTTC
CDR3: CASSYADGSSYEQYF

J: TRBJ2-3
size: -
V: TRBV5-8
D: -
DNA: TGTGCCAGCAGCCACTCCAGGATCCCAGATACGCAGTATTTT
CDR3: CASSHSRIPDTQYF

J: TRBJ2-1
size: -
V: TRBV4-1
D: TRBD2
DNA: TGCGCCAGCAGCCAAGATTCTAGCGGAAGGGATGAGCAGTTCTTC
CDR3: CASSQDSSGRDEQFF

J: TRBJ2-1
size: -
V: TRBV21-1
D: -
DNA: TGTGCCAGCTTCTGCGGGGGGAGCTCCTACAATGAGCAGTTCTTC
CDR3: CASFCGGSSYNEQFF